These T cell receptor beta chains were read from a single sample in a study of Ad26.COV2.S vaccination and SARS-CoV-2 variants. The data were produced by immunoSEQ multiplex PCR, yet TCRdb's version contains in-frame clones alone and is incomplete. The data contain some 480,000 clones, roughly 85% of them singletons. The sample here was peripheral blood, taken in a trial of Ad26.COV2.S vaccine versus placebo. The receptors derive from a person between 18 and 65 years old who received the Ad26.COV2.S COVID-19 vaccine or a placebo. The CDR3 runs from the conserved cysteine through the conserved F or W. Fields, in order: J gene, V gene, clone size, D gene, CDR3 protein, CDR3 DNA. The D gene is left open where the match is weak. Some rows mark clone size as missing; the rest say once, few, many or name a class of expanded clone.

TRBJ2-7 | TRBV12-3/TRBV12-4 | NA | TRBD1 | CASRQGVYEQYF | TGTGCCAGCAGACAGGGGGTATACGAGCAGTACTTC
TRBJ2-5 | TRBV30 | NA | NA | CAWDPDGGLGETQYF | TGTGCCTGGGACCCCGATGGGGGATTAGGAGAGACCCAGTACTTC
TRBJ2-3 | TRBV28 | NA | NA | CASKGGGTQYF | TGTGCCAGCAAGGGGGGGGGTACGCAGTATTTT
TRBJ1-6 | TRBV6-1 | NA | NA | CASSESPPLSPLHF | TGTGCCAGCAGTGAGAGCCCGCCCCTTTCACCCCTCCACTTT
TRBJ1-2 | TRBV9 | NA | NA | CASSVAQDHYGYTF | TGTGCCAGCAGCGTAGCCCAAGATCACTATGGCTACACCTTC
TRBJ2-7 | TRBV6-6 | NA | TRBD2 | CASGLAGEYEQYF | TGTGCCAGCGGACTAGCGGGGGAATACGAGCAGTACTTC
TRBJ1-1 | TRBV5-5 | NA | NA | CASSLLGYNTEAFF | TGTGCCAGCAGCTTATTAGGGTATAACACTGAAGCTTTCTTT
TRBJ1-5 | TRBV28 | NA | NA | CASMGAYSNQPQHF | TGTGCCAGCATGGGGGCGTATAGCAATCAGCCCCAGCATTTT
TRBJ1-4 | TRBV3-1/TRBV3-2 | NA | NA | CASSPESGDGEKLFF | TGTGCCAGCAGCCCGGAGTCAGGCGACGGTGAAAAACTGTTTTTT
TRBJ2-1 | TRBV5-1 | NA | TRBD1 | CASSLVGQGLHNEQFF | TGCGCCAGCAGCTTGGTGGGACAGGGACTACACAATGAGCAGTTCTTC
TRBJ2-1 | TRBV6-5 | once | TRBD2 | CATRAGGSYNEQFF | TGTGCCACTAGGGCGGGGGGAAGTTACAATGAGCAGTTCTTC
TRBJ1-6 | TRBV5-6 | NA | NA | CASSLLTTLGSPLHF | TGTGCCAGCAGCTTGTTGACCACGCTGGGGTCACCCCTCCACTTT
TRBJ2-7 | TRBV5-4 | few | NA | CASSSAVLGSEQYF | TGTGCCAGCAGCTCGGCTGTACTGGGCTCCGAGCAGTACTTC
TRBJ2-7 | TRBV19 | once | TRBD1 | CASSIQGASVYEQYF | TGTGCCAGTAGTATACAGGGGGCTTCGGTCTACGAGCAGTACTTC